The 27 T cell receptor beta chains in this list originate from one sample, sequenced in a study of blood T cells in healthy people across ages. Primers used in a second PCR of about 7 to 11 cycles were a sample-barcoded 5' primer and a J-beta primer mix. TCRdb recomputed calls from the 5' RACE reads with MiXCR, one row per CDR3 protein. The sample holds approximately 800,000 distinct CDR3 sequences; roughly 24% are singletons and the top ten take under 3%. The same sample was also studied in work on T cells of mothers and their children.

Source material: blood. Receptors originate from a boy aged 5-17 years in good health.

This clonotype was picked up a small number of times. A junction end diverges from the germline sequence, so it may reflect a read error. V usage is TRBV27 and J usage is TRBJ2-5; D unclear. The end of the DNA is better explained by TRBJ2-1, so the J call may be wrong. This CDR3 is built from 15 residues. From germline, CDR1 is MNHEY and CDR2 SMNVEV (reference sequence). The CDR3 here is CAGSFAGGEANEQFF. DNA for the CDR3: TGTGCCGGCAGTTTTGCTGGCGGAGAAGCAAATGAGCAGTTCTTC.

This clonotype was picked up one time. The J gene is TRBJ1-5, the V gene TRBV7-9; 7 bases agree with TRBD1. J was trimmed by 6 bases and V by 5 bases; bases with no gene match: 7. The length of the CDR3 is 14 residues. Germline CDR1 is SEHNR and CDR2 is FQNEAQ (reference sequence). The CDR3, as DNA: TGTGCCAGCAGCCCTCTCCGGGACAGTCAGCCCCAGCATTTT. Protein sequence: CASSPLRDSQPQHF.

Details on this clonotype: Mismatch with germline at one junction end may stem from a read error. The chain employs TRBV4-3 and TRBJ2-7, with 10 nucleotides matching TRBD2. The CDR3 spans 13 residues. CDR1 and CDR2 from the germline V gene are LGHNA and YSLEER. The CDR3 DNA reads TGCGCCAGCAGCCAAGGACTAGCGGGTCATCGGTTCTTC. Its translation is CASSQGLAGHRFF.

This chain uses TRBV5-1 with TRBJ2-7; either TRBD1 or TRBD2 may fit D (5 bases each). The CDR3 runs to 14 residues. The V and J ends lost 4 bases and 5 bases respectively, with 16 bases between them. The germline V gene has CDR1 SGHRS and CDR2 YFSETQ. The CDR3 DNA follows: TGCGCCAGCAGCGTGGGATGGGGGTCGGACGAGCAGTACTTC. Protein sequence: CASSVGWGSDEQYF. Full variable domain (missing parts from reference TRBV5-1 and TRBJ2-7): KAGVTQTPRYLIKTRGQQVTLSCSPISGHRSVSWYQQTPGQGLQFLFEYFSETQRNKGNFPGRFSGRQFSNSRSEMNVSTLELGDSALYLCASSVGWGSDEQYFGPGTRLTVT.

This clonotype was counted between two and nine times. The chain uses TRBV12-3 or TRBV12-4 and TRBJ2-7; D gene unclear. This CDR3 comprises 15 residues. V shed 1 base and J shed 2 bases, with 12 bases lying between them. CDR3 DNA sequence: TGTGCCAGCAGTTTAGGCCGATTTACAACCTACGAGCAGTACTTC. Amino acid sequence: CASSLGRFTTYEQYF.

The chain couples TRBV4-1 to TRBJ2-7, with a weak D call TRBD1 (6 bases). Trimming stripped 4 bases from V and 4 bases from J, with 20 bases between. This CDR3 is built from 16 residues. Germline-derived CDR1 and CDR2 are MGHRA and YSYEKL. CDR3 protein: CASSLQGQNGVYEQYF. Here the CDR3 DNA reads TGCGCCAGCAGCCTCCAGGGACAAAATGGGGTTTACGAGCAGTACTTC.

This clonotype occurred a few times. The chain is built from TRBV24-1 and TRBJ2-5, with D hard to call. The CDR3 contains 12 residues. Germline V gene lookup returns CDR1 KGHDR and CDR2 SFDVKD. V gave up 6 bases and J gave up 3 bases, with 7 bases separating them. CDR3: CATSKREETQYF. The CDR3 DNA reads TGTGCCACCAGTAAAAGGGAAGAGACCCAGTACTTC.

This chain links TRBV7-3 with TRBJ2-3; D tentatively reads TRBD1 or TRBD2 (6 bases each). CDR1 and CDR2 (germline): SGHTA, FQGTGA. Trimming pared 6 bases from V and 1 base from J, leaving 20 bases between. There are 17 residues in the CDR3. DNA for the CDR3: TGTGCCAGCAGTTTACAACCCCCGGGGGCCGGCACAGATACGCAGTATTTT. It translates to CASSLQPPGAGTDTQYF.

The rearrangement links TRBV7-9 to TRBJ2-2, with D unresolved. Germline CDR1 SEHNR, CDR2 FQNEAQ (reference sequence). The CDR3 runs to 12 residues. The V gene lost 8 bases and the J gene lost 7 bases, with 11 bases spanning the gap. CDR3 in amino acids: CASRLASGELFF. The CDR3 coding sequence is TGTGCCAGCCGCCTTGCTAGCGGGGAGCTGTTTTTT.

This rearrangement joins TRBV7-9 to TRBJ2-1, with D perhaps being TRBD1 or TRBD2 (5 bases each). The CDR3 totals 14 residues. Germline V gene lookup returns CDR1 SEHNR and CDR2 FQNEAQ (reference sequence). V was clipped by 5 bases and J by 3 bases, with 11 bases between them. DNA of the CDR3: TGTGCCAGCAGCGCCCGGGACGACTACAATGAGCAGTTCTTC. This translates into CASSARDDYNEQFF.

In its sample, this clonotype was seen a few times. The CDR3 protein is CASSGSVQPQETQYF. In DNA, the CDR3 is TGTGCCAGCAGTGGAAGTGTTCAGCCCCAAGAGACCCAGTACTTC. This chain links TRBV2 with TRBJ2-5; D not certain. Germline values: CDR1 SNHLY, CDR2 FYNNEI. The CDR3 totals 15 residues. V shed 4 bases and J shed 1 base, with 13 bases lying between them.

This clonotype was detected a few times. The chain is built from TRBV7-9 and TRBJ1-2; 7 bases are a match to TRBD1. Looked up from germline, CDR1 is SEHNR and CDR2 is FQNEAQ (reference sequence). The CDR3 runs 14 residues. The trim removed 10 bases at V and 4 bases at J, leaving 12 bases unmatched. CDR3 sequence reads: CATSQGTATYGYTF. In DNA form, the CDR3 reads TGTGCCACCTCCCAGGGGACAGCTACCTATGGCTACACCTTC.

The chain combines TRBV7-9 with TRBJ1-4; a possible D gene is TRBD1 (6 bases). The CDR3 has 15 amino acids. Deletions cut 3 bases from V and 2 bases from J, with 10 bases between. Germline V lookup: CDR1 SEHNR, CDR2 FQNEAQ (reference sequence). CDR3 protein: CASSFGTQTNEKLFF. The CDR3 DNA follows: TGTGCCAGCAGCTTCGGGACACAGACTAATGAAAAACTGTTTTTT.

The CDR3 loop is CASSRYGEAFF. CDR3 bases: TGTGCCAGTAGCCGTTACGGCGAAGCTTTCTTT. The rearrangement joins TRBV19 to TRBJ1-1; D gene ambiguous. Trimming shortened V by 6 bases and J by 8 bases, and 10 bases separated the two germline ends. This CDR3 is 11 amino acids long. Germline CDR1 reads LNHDA; CDR2 reads SQIVND (reference sequence). The entire variable domain, with the rest obtained from reference TRBV19 and TRBJ1-1, is as follows: DGGITQSPKYLFRKEGQNVTLSCEQNLNHDAMYWYRQDPGQGLRLIYYSQIVNDFQKGDIAEGYSVSREKKESFPLTVTSAQKNPTAFYLCASSRYGEAFFGQGTRLTVV.

The chain employs TRBV7-2 and TRBJ1-1; D is uncertain. Per germline, CDR1 SGHTA and CDR2 FQGNSA. This CDR3 has 11 amino acids. Trimming left V 4 bases short and J 8 bases short, with 8 bases between. CDR3 sequence: CASSSDGEAFF. CDR3 nucleotide sequence: TGTGCCAGCAGCTCAGACGGCGAAGCTTTCTTT. Full variable domain (missing parts from reference TRBV7-2 and TRBJ1-1): GAGVSQSPSNKVTEKGKDVELRCDPISGHTALYWYRQSLGQGLEFLIYFQGNSAPDKSGLPSDRFSAERTGGSVSTLTIQRTQQEDSAVYLCASSSDGEAFFGQGTRLTVV.

This clonotype was seen more than once but under ten times. The chain couples TRBV6-6 to TRBJ2-2; possibly TRBD1 for D (6 bases). Between the trimmed V and J ends, which lost 1 base and 5 bases, there was a span of 8 bases. The CDR3 length is 14 residues. From germline, CDR1 is MNHNY and CDR2 SVGAGI (reference sequence). The CDR3 DNA sequence: TGTGCCAGCAGTTACTATACAGGGACCGGGGAGCTGTTTTTT. Amino acids: CASSYYTGTGELFF.

The chain carries TRBV28 and TRBJ2-6; D ambiguous. This CDR3 spans 15 amino acids. V was trimmed by 4 bases and J by 0 bases, leaving 7 bases between them. Germline V gene lookup returns CDR1 MDHEN and CDR2 SYDVKM. CDR3 sequence: CASSSLGSGANVLTF. The DNA for the CDR3 is TGTGCCAGCAGTTCCCTGGGCTCTGGGGCCAACGTCCTGACTTTC.

The sample holds many counts of this clonotype. The V gene is TRBV9, the J gene TRBJ2-5; 11 bases agree with TRBD2. V was clipped by 3 bases and J by 3 bases; unmatched bases: 1. In germline, CDR1 is SGDLS, CDR2 YYNGEE. The CDR3 length is 14 residues. The CDR3 reads CASSAGLAEETQYF. In DNA form, the CDR3 reads TGTGCCAGCAGCGCGGGACTAGCGGAAGAGACCCAGTACTTC.

The sample holds a few counts of this clonotype. The rearrangement uses TRBV7-9 and TRBJ2-5; 13 bases line up with TRBD2. V was clipped by 0 bases and J by 5 bases; unmatched bases: 9. Germline V gene lookup returns CDR1 SEHNR and CDR2 FQNEAQ (reference sequence). The CDR3 totals 18 residues. The CDR3 region is CASSLARTSGGDQETQYF. The CDR3 DNA reads TGTGCCAGCAGCTTAGCACGGACTAGCGGGGGAGATCAGGAGACCCAGTACTTC.

This clonotype has just a few counts. The V and J genes are TRBV7-8 and TRBJ2-4; TRBD1 might be the D (6 bases). CDR3 length equals 18 residues. Per germline, CDR1 SGHVS and CDR2 FQNEAQ. With 2 bases removed from V and 0 bases from J, the gap between germline ends came to 17 bases. As DNA, the CDR3 is TGTGCCAGCAGCTTACGGGCAGGGGCCGAATTAGCCAAAAACATTCAGTACTTC. This codes for CASSLRAGAELAKNIQYF. Full variable domain (rest looked up from reference TRBV7-8 and TRBJ2-4): GAGVSQSPRYKVAKRGQDVALRCDPISGHVSLFWYQQALGQGPEFLTYFQNEAQLDKSGLPSDRFFAERPEGSVSTLKIQRTQQEDSAVYLCASSLRAGAELAKNIQYFGAGTRLSVL.

With respect to this clonotype: At one end, the junction sequence differs from germline, possibly due to a read error. The chain carries TRBV30 and TRBJ2-1, with 7 positions matching TRBD2. The CDR3 runs 12 residues. Germline V gene data show CDR1 as GTSNPN and CDR2 as SVGIG (reference sequence). CDR3 sequence (DNA): TGTGCCCGGAGTGCCCGGGGGGATGAGCAGTTCTTC. It is translated as CARSARGDEQFF.

The chain employs TRBV30 and TRBJ2-1; no clear D gene. Germline-derived CDR1 and CDR2 are GTSNPN and SVGIG (reference sequence). The CDR3 has 14 residues. V lost 0 bases and J 4 bases, leaving 10 bases between the germline ends. CDR3 region: CAWSVPGSYNEQFF. Written as DNA, the CDR3 is TGTGCCTGGAGTGTACCTGGGTCATACAATGAGCAGTTCTTC. Based on the CDR3 plus reference TRBV30 and TRBJ2-1, the full variable domain is SQTIHQWPATLVQPVGSPLSLECTVEGTSNPNLYWYRQAAGRGLQLLFYSVGIGQISSEVPQNLSASRPQDRQFILSSKKLLLSDSGFYLCAWSVPGSYNEQFFGPGTRLTVL.

This clonotype was recorded a few times. This CDR3 is CASSLSASVETQYF. CDR3 DNA: TGTGCCAGCAGTTTGTCCGCTAGCGTGGAGACCCAGTACTTC. The gene calls are TRBV12-3 or TRBV12-4 and TRBJ2-5, with a weak D call TRBD2 (6 bases). V shed 3 bases and J shed 5 bases, with 13 bases lying between them. CDR3 size: 14 residues.

There are a few counts of this clonotype. V usage is TRBV28 and J usage is TRBJ1-2; D not resolved. Germline V gene data show CDR1 as MDHEN and CDR2 as SYDVKM. V was shortened by 4 bases and J by 3 bases, with 6 bases between the two germline ends. The CDR3 sequence is 12 residues long. In nucleotides, the CDR3 is TGTGCCAGCAGTTGGACGGACTATGGCTACACCTTC. As protein: CASSWTDYGYTF.

This clonotype was counted a few times. The J gene is TRBJ2-5, the V gene TRBV7-9, with 12 positions matching TRBD2. J was trimmed by 4 bases and V by 4 bases; bases with no gene match: 4. The CDR3 spans 15 residues. Germline V lookup: CDR1 SEHNR, CDR2 FQNEAQ (reference sequence). The CDR3 protein is CASSSPTSGGETQYF. The CDR3 DNA reads TGTGCCAGCAGCTCCCCGACTAGCGGGGGAGAGACCCAGTACTTC.

This chain joins TRBV4-1 and TRBJ2-1; D unresolved. Germline values: CDR1 MGHRA, CDR2 YSYEKL. The V end lost 0 bases, the J end lost 2 bases, and 11 bases lay between the germline ends. The length of the CDR3 is 16 residues. The CDR3 sequence: CASSQDHSRTYNEQFF. The CDR3 nucleotides are TGCGCCAGCAGCCAAGATCACAGCAGAACCTACAATGAGCAGTTCTTC.

This chain uses TRBV24-1 with TRBJ2-2; D call uncertain. From germline, CDR1 is KGHDR and CDR2 SFDVKD. Trimming pared 4 bases from V and 5 bases from J, leaving 10 bases between. The CDR3 has 14 residues. CDR3 region: CATSDPDRTGELFF. CDR3 nucleotide sequence: TGTGCCACCAGTGACCCTGATCGGACCGGGGAGCTGTTTTTT.